This T cell receptor (beta chain) was retrieved from a study of T cell responses to AZD1222 COVID-19 vaccine. The study, taken as a whole, reports: Repertoires were collected only later (after the peak T cell response had occurred). Baseline serostatus was positive in only a handful of AZD1222 recipients. Spike-specific TCR depth and breadth grew after two AZD1222 doses. White British people made up most donors, females outnumbered males, and clonal diversity was possibly underestimated.

The assay was immunoSEQ multiplex PCR, and TCRdb's table has in-frame clones only and misses some. The repertoire consists of tens of thousands of clones, with around 86% occurring once and the leading ten covering approximately 25%. Germline CDR1 and CDR2: GTSNPN and SVGIG (reference sequence). There are 13 residues in the CDR3. The ends lost 4 bases at V and 10 bases at J; junction bases unmatched: 9. A word on this clone: The target antigen is unknown.

The sequence came from an adult in good health. This chain uses TRBV30 with TRBJ1-5, with 8 bases matching TRBD1. The sequencing here drew on peripheral blood, taken on day 0 of AZD1222 vaccination. CDR3 DNA: TGTGCCTGGAATCAGGACAGGGAGACACCCCAGCATTTT. Translation: CAWNQDRETPQHF.